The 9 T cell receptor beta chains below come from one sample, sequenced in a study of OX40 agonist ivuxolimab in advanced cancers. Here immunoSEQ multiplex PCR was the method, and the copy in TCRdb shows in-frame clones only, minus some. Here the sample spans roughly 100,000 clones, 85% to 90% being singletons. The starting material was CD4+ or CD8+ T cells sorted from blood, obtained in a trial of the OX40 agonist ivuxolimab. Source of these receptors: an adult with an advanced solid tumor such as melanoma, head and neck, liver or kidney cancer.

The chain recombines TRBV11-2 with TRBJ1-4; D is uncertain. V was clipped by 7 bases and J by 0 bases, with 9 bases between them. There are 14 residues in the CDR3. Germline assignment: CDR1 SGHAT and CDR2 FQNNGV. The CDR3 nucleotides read TGTGCCAGCAATGTTCCAACAACTAATGAAAAACTGTTTTTT. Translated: CASNVPTTNEKLFF.

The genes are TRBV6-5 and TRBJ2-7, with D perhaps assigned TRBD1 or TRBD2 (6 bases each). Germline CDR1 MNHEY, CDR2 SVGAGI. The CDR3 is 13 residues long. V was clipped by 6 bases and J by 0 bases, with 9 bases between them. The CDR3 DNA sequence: TGTGCCAGCAGGGGGGGCAGCTCCTACGAGCAGTACTTC. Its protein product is CASRGGSSYEQYF.

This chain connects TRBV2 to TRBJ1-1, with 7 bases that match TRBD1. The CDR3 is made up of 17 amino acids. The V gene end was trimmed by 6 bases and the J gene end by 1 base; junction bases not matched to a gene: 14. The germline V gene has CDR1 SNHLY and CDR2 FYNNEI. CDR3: CASSSPSGGGKNTEAFF. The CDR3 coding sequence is TGTGCCAGCAGCAGCCCTTCGGGAGGGGGCAAGAACACTGAAGCTTTCTTT.

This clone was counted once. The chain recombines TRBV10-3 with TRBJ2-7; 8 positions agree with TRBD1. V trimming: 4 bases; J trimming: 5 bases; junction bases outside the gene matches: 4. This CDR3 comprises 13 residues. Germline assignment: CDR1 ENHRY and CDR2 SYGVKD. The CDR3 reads CAISGQGADEQYF. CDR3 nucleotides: TGTGCCATCAGTGGCCAGGGGGCCGACGAGCAGTACTTC.

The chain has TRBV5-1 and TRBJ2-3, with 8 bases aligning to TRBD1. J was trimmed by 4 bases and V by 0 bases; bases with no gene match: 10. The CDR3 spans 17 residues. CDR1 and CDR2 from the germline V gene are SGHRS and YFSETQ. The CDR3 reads CASSLVRTGGKADTQYF. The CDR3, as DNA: TGCGCCAGCAGCTTGGTTCGTACAGGGGGAAAGGCAGATACGCAGTATTTT.

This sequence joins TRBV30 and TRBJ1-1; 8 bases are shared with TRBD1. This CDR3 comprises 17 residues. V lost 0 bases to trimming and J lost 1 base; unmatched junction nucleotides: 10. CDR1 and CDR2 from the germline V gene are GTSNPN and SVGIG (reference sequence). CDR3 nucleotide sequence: TGTGCCTGGAGTGTACTAACTTTCGGACAGGGGAACACTGAAGCTTTCTTT. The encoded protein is CAWSVLTFGQGNTEAFF.

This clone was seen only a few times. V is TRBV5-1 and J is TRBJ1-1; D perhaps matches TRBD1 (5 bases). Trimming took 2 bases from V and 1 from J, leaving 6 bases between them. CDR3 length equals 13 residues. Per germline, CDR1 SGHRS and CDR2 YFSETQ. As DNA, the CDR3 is TGCGCCAGCAGCTTCAGGGAGAACACTGAAGCTTTCTTT. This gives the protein CASSFRENTEAFF.

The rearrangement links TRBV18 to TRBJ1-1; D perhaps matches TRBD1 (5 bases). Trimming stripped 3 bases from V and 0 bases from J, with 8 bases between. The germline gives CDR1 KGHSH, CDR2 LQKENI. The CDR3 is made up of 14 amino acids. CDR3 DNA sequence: TGTGCCAGCTCACCTCAGACAGTGAACACTGAAGCTTTCTTT. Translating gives CASSPQTVNTEAFF. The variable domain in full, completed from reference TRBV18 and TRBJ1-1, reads NAGVMQNPRHLVRRRGQEARLRCSPMKGHSHVYWYRQLPEEGLKFMVYLQKENIIDESGMPKERFSAEFPKEGPSILRIQQVVRGDSAAYFCASSPQTVNTEAFFGQGTRLTVV.

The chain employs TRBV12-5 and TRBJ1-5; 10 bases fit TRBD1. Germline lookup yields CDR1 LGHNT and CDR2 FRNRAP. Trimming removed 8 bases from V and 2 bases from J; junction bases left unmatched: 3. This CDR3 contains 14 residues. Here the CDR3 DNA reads TGTGCTAGTTCCGGGACAGGGGGCAATCAGCCCCAGCATTTT. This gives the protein CASSGTGGNQPQHF.